The TCR beta chain described here comes from a study of blood T cell repertoires in COVID-19. CDR1 MRHNA and CDR2 SNTAGT come from the germline V gene. This CDR3 spans 14 amino acids. The ends lost 4 bases at V and 2 bases at J; junction bases unmatched: 2. Profiled with immunoSEQ multiplex PCR; TCRdb holds only in-frame clones, not every one. The sample consists of 250,000 to 350,000 clones, about nine tenths of them appearing once. The clonotype comes from a woman between 25 and 40 years old with COVID-19, enrolled during active disease. Sequencing was done on a sample of peripheral blood. The chain has TRBV6-4 and TRBJ2-3; 8 nucleotides match TRBD1. The CDR3 DNA reads as TGTGCCAGCAGTGGGACAGGGCACACAGATACGCAGTATTTT. Amino acids: CASSGTGHTDTQYF.